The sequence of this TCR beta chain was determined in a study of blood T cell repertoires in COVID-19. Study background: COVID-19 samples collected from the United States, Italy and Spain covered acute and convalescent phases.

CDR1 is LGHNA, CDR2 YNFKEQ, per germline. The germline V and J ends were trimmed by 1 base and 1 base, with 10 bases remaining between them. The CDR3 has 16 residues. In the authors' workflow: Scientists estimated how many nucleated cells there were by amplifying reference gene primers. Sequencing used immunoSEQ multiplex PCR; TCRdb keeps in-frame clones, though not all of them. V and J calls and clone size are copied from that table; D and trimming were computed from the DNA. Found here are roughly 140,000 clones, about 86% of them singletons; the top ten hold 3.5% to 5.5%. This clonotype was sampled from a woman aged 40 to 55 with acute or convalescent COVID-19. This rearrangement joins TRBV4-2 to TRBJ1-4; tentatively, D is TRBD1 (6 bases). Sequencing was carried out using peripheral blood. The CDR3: CASSQGGGGTNEKLFF. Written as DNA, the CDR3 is TGTGCCAGCAGCCAAGGGGGGGGCGGAACTAATGAAAAACTGTTTTTT.